This T cell receptor beta chain is from a study of blood T cell repertoires in COVID-19. In the study overall: From the United States, Italy and Spain came samples of acute and convalescent COVID-19. Sample material is recorded as cDNA or gDNA derived from T cells, B-cell-depleted T cells, or PBMCs.

Study processing details: It was from reference gene primer amplification that nucleated cell counts were estimated. Clones were read by immunoSEQ multiplex PCR, and TCRdb kept only the in-frame ones, dropping some. Clone size and the V and J calls come from that table; the DNA yielded D and trimming. Among about 190,000 clones listed, around 90% were seen once. Germline lookup yields CDR1 LNHDA and CDR2 SQIVND (reference sequence). J gave up 0 bases and V 7 bases, and 13 bases lay outside the gene matches. This CDR3 is built from 17 residues. J is TRBJ1-1 and V is TRBV19, with 8 bases lining up with TRBD1. The source is a human donor in a cohort sampled during active COVID-19. Material: peripheral blood. The CDR3 reads CASTHRPGQAMNTEAFF. CDR3 coding DNA: TGTGCCAGTACTCATCGACCGGGACAGGCGATGAACACTGAAGCTTTCTTT.